This T cell receptor beta chain emerged from a study of T cell repertoires in cytomegalovirus infection. Findings of the study overall: The ex vivo response showed dominance by HLA-C-restricted CMV-specific TCR beta clonotypes.

TCRdb fed the reads into MiXCR, producing one record per CDR3 protein. The data contain just under 300,000 distinct CDR3 sequences, about 8.8% of them singletons. V was cut by 1 base and J by 4 bases, with 13 bases left in between. Germline V lookup: CDR1 DFQATT, CDR2 SNEGSKA (reference sequence). The CDR3 runs to 14 residues. This clonotype has more than one count but fewer than ten. The target antigen is unknown. The receptor was derived from a human donor in good health (CMV status not recorded). Some clones in this sample may be carry-over from other donors' samples. Input material: PBMCs. The chain carries TRBV20-1 and TRBJ1-2, with D perhaps matching TRBD1 (5 bases). CDR3 residues: CSARVGERGYGYTF. In DNA, the CDR3 is TGCAGTGCTAGAGTCGGGGAAAGGGGCTATGGCTACACCTTC.